Below, 29 T cell receptor beta chains from the same sample are listed, as sequenced in a study of identifying expanded T cells in peripheral blood. Repertoires were generated with immunoSEQ multiplex PCR, while TCRdb's copy carries only in-frame clones and drops some. The sample contains some 120,000 clones, about 80% of which appear only once. The specimen sequenced was blood. Receptor source: a person aged 18 to 70 in good health.

The chain is built from TRBV6-1 and TRBJ1-1, with a tentative D call TRBD1 (6 bases). This CDR3 is built from 14 residues. The germline gives CDR1 MNHNS, CDR2 SASEGT. Between the trimmed V and J ends, which lost 8 bases and 1 base, there was a span of 14 bases. CDR3 residues: CASRTGYRNTEAFF. For the CDR3, the DNA is TGTGCCAGCCGAACAGGGTATAGGAACACTGAAGCTTTCTTT.

The rearrangement joins TRBV19 to TRBJ1-5, with D unresolved. V lost 3 bases and J 4 bases, leaving 13 bases between the germline ends. The CDR3 is 15 residues long. CDR1 and CDR2 from the germline V gene are LNHDA and SQIVND (reference sequence). The CDR3 loop is CASSIYDDRNQPQHF. The CDR3 DNA is TGTGCCAGTAGTATTTATGATGACCGGAATCAGCCCCAGCATTTT.

The rearrangement links TRBV5-4 to TRBJ1-3; D possibly corresponds to TRBD1 (5 bases). The ends were cut back, 0 bases at V and 7 bases at J, with 11 bases in the middle. This CDR3 is built from 14 residues. Germline V lookup: CDR1 SGHNT, CDR2 YYREEE (reference sequence). CDR3 region: CASSLVGAENTIYF. The CDR3 nucleotides are TGTGCCAGCAGCTTGGTTGGGGCTGAGAACACCATATATTTT.

V and J are TRBV27 and TRBJ2-3; D might be TRBD1 (6 bases). Trimming left V 4 bases short and J 2 bases short, with 13 bases between. From germline, CDR1 is MNHEY and CDR2 SMNVEV (reference sequence). The CDR3 has 15 amino acids. CDR3 sequence reads: CASSWGRGHTDTQYF. In nucleotides, the CDR3 is TGTGCCAGCAGTTGGGGCAGGGGACACACAGATACGCAGTATTTT.

The genes are TRBV4-1 and TRBJ2-1; 7 nucleotides agree with TRBD2. CDR3 length equals 13 residues. Germline CDR1 reads MGHRA; CDR2 reads YSYEKL. V trimming: 4 bases; J trimming: 7 bases; junction bases outside the gene matches: 4. The CDR3 reads CASSPISGNEQFF. CDR3 in DNA: TGCGCCAGCAGCCCCATTAGCGGGAATGAGCAGTTCTTC.

The rearrangement joins TRBV28 to TRBJ1-2; tentatively, D is TRBD1 (5 bases). Germline CDR1 is MDHEN and CDR2 is SYDVKM. The CDR3 is made up of 13 amino acids. Trimming pared 2 bases from V and 4 bases from J, leaving 8 bases between. The CDR3 region has the DNA TGTGCCAGCAGTTTAGGGGGAGCCTATGGCTACACCTTC. Translation: CASSLGGAYGYTF.

The J gene is TRBJ2-3, the V gene TRBV27; 11 bases align to TRBD2. Losses at the gene ends were 1 base for V and 1 base for J; bases not matched to a gene: 4. The CDR3 covers 17 residues. Germline V CDR1 and CDR2: MNHEY, SMNVEV (reference sequence). CDR3 in DNA: TGTGCCAGCAGTTTATTGGGACTAGCGGCTGGCACAGATACGCAGTATTTT. It specifies CASSLLGLAAGTDTQYF.

The J gene is TRBJ2-3, the V gene TRBV2; D might be TRBD2 (6 bases). The CDR3 is 10 residues long. The V and J ends lost 8 bases and 6 bases respectively, with 6 bases between them. Germline values: CDR1 SNHLY, CDR2 FYNNEI. The CDR3 region has the DNA TGTGCCAGCGGGGGGGATACGCAGTATTTT. Translation gives CASGGDTQYF.

The CDR3 region is CAWSWGLGEKLFF. CDR3 in DNA: TGTGCCTGGAGTTGGGGGTTGGGTGAAAAACTGTTTTTT. The gene calls are TRBV30 and TRBJ1-4, with a weak D call TRBD1 (5 bases). CDR1 and CDR2 (germline): GTSNPN, SVGIG (reference sequence). V lost 2 bases and J 7 bases, leaving 11 bases between the germline ends. The CDR3 length is 13 residues.

As concerns this clone: Compared with germline, one end of the junction differs, possibly owing to a read error. The gene calls are TRBV5-4 and TRBJ1-1; D ambiguous. CDR3 length: 11 amino acids. The germline CDR1 and CDR2 sequences are SGHNT and YYREEE (reference sequence). The CDR3: CASSGMGPTFF. CDR3 coding DNA: TGTGCCAGCAGCGGGATGGGCCCAACATTTTTT.

The gene calls are TRBV6-5 and TRBJ1-5; D gene uncertain. The CDR3 length is 14 residues. Germline V gives CDR1 MNHEY, CDR2 SVGAGI. The V and J ends lost 4 bases and 2 bases respectively, with 9 bases between them. CDR3 amino acids: CASSWSGGNQPQHF. CDR3 in DNA: TGTGCCAGCAGTTGGTCGGGCGGCAATCAGCCCCAGCATTTT.

V usage is TRBV2 and J usage is TRBJ1-1, with D unclear. Germline V gene sequence: CDR1 SNHLY, CDR2 FYNNEI. V was clipped by 8 bases and J by 1 base, with 17 bases between them. The CDR3 is 15 amino acids. The CDR3 protein is CASRRLPGQNTEAFF. CDR3 DNA sequence: TGTGCCAGCCGGCGCCTACCCGGGCAGAACACTGAAGCTTTCTTT.

V and J are TRBV11-3 and TRBJ1-6, with D uncertain. CDR3 size: 16 residues. Trimming stripped 2 bases from V and 7 bases from J, with 15 bases between. CDR1 and CDR2 (germline): SGHNT, YENEEA. CDR3 residues: CASSLRHAGINSPLHF. Here the CDR3 DNA reads TGTGCCAGCAGCTTACGGCACGCCGGAATAAATTCACCCCTCCACTTT.

This sequence joins TRBV7-3 and TRBJ2-5; D is ambiguous. Germline V gene sequence: CDR1 SGHTA, CDR2 FQGTGA. Trimming stripped 6 bases from V and 7 bases from J, with 21 bases between. This CDR3 is built from 15 residues. The chain's CDR3 is CASRPFATRGLTQYF. The CDR3 region has the DNA TGTGCCAGCAGACCTTTCGCGACCCGAGGTTTGACCCAGTACTTC. Filled out from reference TRBV7-3 and TRBJ2-5, the complete variable domain reads GAGVSQTPSNKVTEKGKYVELRCDPISGHTALYWYRQSLGQGPEFLIYFQGTGAADDSGLPNDRFFAVRPEGSVSTLKIQRTERGDSAVYLCASRPFATRGLTQYFGPGTRLLVL.

This clone was found once. The genes are TRBV27 and TRBJ1-2; 9 nucleotides align to TRBD1. The CDR3 consists of 13 residues. The germline V gene encodes CDR1 MNHEY and CDR2 SMNVEV (reference sequence). V lost 6 bases to trimming and J lost 7 bases; unmatched junction nucleotides: 6. This CDR3 is CASSRGQGFGYTF. The CDR3, as DNA: TGTGCCAGCAGCCGTGGACAGGGGTTTGGCTACACCTTC.

V usage is TRBV28 and J usage is TRBJ2-7; 8 bases map to TRBD1. Germline values: CDR1 MDHEN, CDR2 SYDVKM. After removal of 6 bases from V and 9 bases from J, the junction contained 7 bases not matched to a gene. The CDR3 sequence is 12 residues long. CDR3 bases: TGTGCCAGCAGACCCACAGGGGGAGGGCAGTACTTC. Protein: CASRPTGGGQYF.

V usage is TRBV27 and J usage is TRBJ2-1, with 8 bases matching TRBD2. V lost 6 bases, J lost 5 bases, and 3 bases stayed unmatched. The CDR3 has 13 amino acids. The germline gives CDR1 MNHEY, CDR2 SMNVEV (reference sequence). Here the CDR3 DNA reads TGTGCCAGCAGCCCCGGGGGGGACAATGAGCAGTTCTTC. Translated, it gives CASSPGGDNEQFF.

This clone was seen once. This chain joins TRBV6-1 and TRBJ1-5; D uncertain. Germline CDR1 and CDR2: MNHNS and SASEGT. The CDR3 loop spans 18 amino acids. V was shortened by 0 bases and J by 0 bases, with 15 bases between the two germline ends. CDR3 bases: TGTGCCAGCAGTGAAGCGCATCGTAGGTCTTATAGCAATCAGCCCCAGCATTTT. Amino acid sequence: CASSEAHRRSYSNQPQHF.

This rearrangement joins TRBV7-2 to TRBJ1-5; possible D gene TRBD1, 6 bases. V gave up 6 bases and J gave up 0 bases, with 12 bases separating them. This CDR3 contains 15 residues. Germline V gene lookup returns CDR1 SGHTA and CDR2 FQGNSA. The CDR3 nucleotides read TGTGCCAGCAGTTCGGACAGACTTAGCAATCAGCCCCAGCATTTT. Its translation is CASSSDRLSNQPQHF.

The chain uses TRBV4-3 and TRBJ2-7; D tentatively reads TRBD1 or TRBD2 (6 bases each). In germline, CDR1 is LGHNA, CDR2 YSLEER. Trimming removed 4 bases at V and 0 bases at J, with 19 bases between. The CDR3 loop spans 17 amino acids. CDR3 amino acids: CASSPGYGGPYSYEQYF. Here the CDR3 DNA reads TGCGCCAGCAGCCCGGGGTATGGGGGGCCGTACTCCTACGAGCAGTACTTC.

This clone has just a few counts. The chain has TRBV5-1 and TRBJ1-2; 12 nucleotides align to TRBD1. The CDR3 is 16 residues long. Germline V CDR1 and CDR2: SGHRS, YFSETQ. Germline trimming cut 4 bases from V and 6 bases from J; bases unmatched to any gene: 10. The CDR3 here is CASSQDTGTGGDGYTF. The CDR3 DNA follows: TGCGCCAGCAGCCAAGACACCGGGACAGGGGGCGATGGCTACACCTTC. The variable domain in full, completed from reference TRBV5-1 and TRBJ1-2, reads KAGVTQTPRYLIKTRGQQVTLSCSPISGHRSVSWYQQTPGQGLQFLFEYFSETQRNKGNFPGRFSGRQFSNSRSEMNVSTLELGDSALYLCASSQDTGTGGDGYTFGSGTRLTVV.

This CDR3 is CASSIENWDGQPQHF. In DNA form, the CDR3 reads TGTGCCAGTAGTATAGAAAACTGGGACGGGCAGCCCCAGCATTTT. This chain connects TRBV19 to TRBJ1-5; D might be TRBD1 (5 bases). The CDR3 extends over 15 amino acids. Between the trimmed V and J ends, which lost 0 bases and 7 bases, there was a span of 13 bases. Germline V gives CDR1 LNHDA, CDR2 SQIVND (reference sequence).

This chain uses TRBV19 with TRBJ1-5; D is uncertain. Germline loops: CDR1 LNHDA, CDR2 SQIVND (reference sequence). The V and J ends lost 2 bases and 5 bases respectively, with 10 bases between them. This CDR3 has 14 residues. CDR3 region: CASSISANYQPQHF. CDR3 DNA: TGTGCCAGTAGTATATCGGCAAATTATCAGCCCCAGCATTTT.

V gene TRBV5-1 combines with J gene TRBJ1-4, with TRBD1 identical over 8 bases. Trimming removed 6 bases from V and 6 bases from J; junction bases left unmatched: 10. The CDR3 consists of 15 residues. In germline, CDR1 is SGHRS, CDR2 YFSETQ. The CDR3 loop reads CASKYRQGRDEKLFF. The CDR3 region has the DNA TGCGCCAGCAAGTATCGACAGGGGAGGGATGAAAAACTGTTTTTT.

CDR3 residues: CASSKRGDLLNEQFF. The CDR3 nucleotides are TGTGCCAGTAGTAAGCGGGGGGATCTTTTGAATGAGCAGTTCTTC. The genes are TRBV19 and TRBJ2-1; 9 bases are a match to TRBD2. The CDR3 sequence is 15 residues long. Unmatched junction bases numbered 8, after V lost 4 bases and J lost 7 bases. Germline CDR1 reads LNHDA; CDR2 reads SQIVND (reference sequence).

This clone was seen only a few times. This chain links TRBV5-6 with TRBJ2-2; D unresolved. Germline CDR1 is SGHDT and CDR2 is YYEEEE. The CDR3 has 16 residues. The germline V and J ends were trimmed by 2 bases and 5 bases, with 16 bases remaining between them. CDR3 in DNA: TGTGCCAGCAGCTTTAATTTCTTCACAGAGACCGGGGAGCTGTTTTTT. Its translation is CASSFNFFTETGELFF.

The chain couples TRBV4-3 to TRBJ1-3; D is unresolved. V shed 11 bases and J shed 0 bases, with 11 bases lying between them. The germline V gene has CDR1 LGHNA and CDR2 YSLEER. This CDR3 contains 13 residues. This CDR3 reads CAAGSGSGNTIYF. The CDR3 region has the DNA TGCGCCGCCGGGTCTGGCTCTGGAAACACCATATATTTT.

The genes are TRBV30 and TRBJ1-2; D remains ambiguous. The CDR3 has 14 amino acids. Germline V gives CDR1 GTSNPN, CDR2 SVGIG (reference sequence). Between the trimmed V and J ends, which lost 2 bases and 4 bases, there was a span of 14 bases. The CDR3: CAWSRPPRRYGYTF. DNA for the CDR3: TGTGCCTGGAGTCGACCTCCAAGGCGCTATGGCTACACCTTC.

This clone was picked up a small number of times. V gene TRBV11-2 combines with J gene TRBJ2-7; no reliable D call. The CDR3 sequence is 14 residues long. V lost 2 bases, J lost 3 bases, and 11 bases lay in between. The germline V gene encodes CDR1 SGHAT and CDR2 FQNNGV. CDR3 DNA sequence: TGTGCCAGCAGCTTAACGGCCTCCTACTACGAGCAGTACTTC. Amino acids: CASSLTASYYEQYF.